The TCR beta chain described here comes from a study of shared clonotypes between healthy human individuals (dated by TCRdb to between 2020 and 2021). About the investigation overall: The cohort comprised two women and a few men aged 18 to 49 years. Per donor, leukapheresis produced somewhere between about 0.8 and 9 billion PBMCs. For each donor, three plates each were used for CD4 naive and CD4 memory, two plates were used for CD8 naive, and one plate was used for CD8 memory. To estimate repertoire size and how much clonotypes are shared between individuals, the study performed deep sequencing of blood TCR repertoires from a few healthy adults. Different laboratories and diverse techniques were used to prepare libraries and sequence TCR repertoires, to increase sequencing depth and limit assay-specific biases. Findings and caveats that apply to the study as a whole: Only blood was sampled, and tissue TCR repertoires likely differ from those in blood. Rarefaction of sorted-subset datasets indicated incomplete sequencing despite the large sequencing depth. Clonotypes shared by all four sorted-subset donors showed higher generation probabilities than non-shared clonotypes. Pairwise subsampling led to the expectation that sequencing depth would affect the degree of clonotype sharing among donors. Sharing across a handful of donors was observed for approximately 4.6% of naive CD4, 3.5% of naive CD8, 2% to 2.5% of memory CD4, and roughly 0.4% of memory CD8 clonotypes. The small number of donors limited the genetic and exposure-history diversity represented. Naive subsets generally had larger estimated clonotype richness than memory subsets did.

CD8 naive samples consisted of CD45RO-negative cells that were positively selected for CCR7, yielding a CD45RA+CCR7+ population without TemRA cells. The donors were healthy, HIV-negative adults who had no recently reported acute infections or vaccinations. Only Caucasian adults living in Nashville, Tennessee, USA were represented among the donors. After blood collection by leukapheresis, PBMCs were isolated using Ficoll-Histopaque density gradient centrifugation and then cryopreserved in the vapor phase of liquid nitrogen. Analytical flow cytometry was used to check the purity and quantity of each magnetically sorted T cell population. From each sorted fraction, genomic DNA was isolated and quantified by UV absorbance on a Nanodrop 2000c. Using the deep immunoSEQ assay, multiplex PCR amplified TCR CDR3 regions from genomic DNA. Extracted genomic DNA from each cell subset was distributed evenly across all wells of several immunoSEQ 96-well plates, and each plate was treated as a replicate. For sorted subsets, each replicate PCR was loaded with approximately 190 ng genomic DNA, equivalent to 30,000 to 35,000 T cell genomes. The purified libraries were quantified using a Qubit 3.0 fluorometer, sized with a Bioanalyzer 2100, and then quantified again using the KAPA Library Quantification kit. A separate single-read 150-cycle Illumina NextSeq 550 flow cell was used to sequence each immunoSEQ 96-well plate. The paper's processing steps were these. The immunoSEQ output contained only junctional sequences without quality scores, so filtering could not match that applied to full-length reads. Sequences were annotated with PyIR, a Python wrapper for IgBLAST v1.9, and V/J genes and CDR3 were assigned using IMGT germline references. Reads were filtered out if the reads had weak V/J assignments (E-value above 1e-6), no CDR3, stop codons, out-of-frame junctions, or ambiguous translated residues. V3J clonotypes were defined by identical inferred V gene, J gene, and CDR3 amino acid sequence. The percentage overlap between two repertoires was calculated by dividing the number of shared unique clonotypes by the size of the smaller repertoire. Repertoire richness was assessed with RTK rarefaction, the Chao1 estimator, and Recon v2.1 estimates of unobserved clonotypes. Generation probabilities were computed with OLGA for all TCRbeta clonotypes obtained by the gDNA method from four donors. TCRdb retrieved this table from immuneACCESS and kept in-frame rearrangements only. Not all clones are present; in checked studies, unresolved V genes account for under half, and no reason is known for the remainder. That table gives V, J and clone size, and the DNA gave D and trimming. The table for this sample lists about 1,800,000 clones; 85% to 95% of them were counted only once. Less than 1.5% of the sample rests with the top ten.

Regarding this clone: This receptor's antigen is unknown. Per-base qualities were not stored, and no clone one base away is much larger.

This sequence originates from a man aged 18-30 years in good health. Sequences were obtained from naive CD8+ T cells sorted from blood. The sample's cell subset or site label, decoded: CD45RA+CCR7+.

The CDR3 loop reads CASSLRGSPSSYEQYF. At the DNA level, the sequence is TGTGCCAGCAGTCTACGCGGCTCCCCGAGCTCCTACGAGCAGTACTTC. The chain was built from TRBV27 and TRBJ2-7, with the D gene too uncertain to name. The junction shows trimming of 5 bases on V and 0 bases on J, plus 17 bases between the germline ends. The CDR3 starts with the cysteine, ends with the phenylalanine, and has 16 residues. The only DNA kept is the CDR3, 48 bases in frame from the first base. According to the germline V gene (reference sequence), CDR1 reads MNHEY and CDR2 reads SMNVEV.